Below, 29 T cell receptor beta chains from the same sample are listed, as sequenced in a study of beta chain features in type 1 diabetes. Findings and caveats of the study: People with Type 1 diabetes carried modestly yet significantly shorter TCRB CDR3s in all four CD4+ subsets.

Antigen specificity for these receptors is unknown. Isolated RNA was reverse transcribed in full, so expressed TCRB transcripts were sequenced. The protocol was immunoSEQ multiplex PCR, while the TCRdb copy is restricted to in-frame clones and leaves out a portion. Among 160,000 or so clones listed, roughly 10% were seen once. The sequencing input was central memory CD4+ T cells from blood. The receptors come from a woman in her twenties or thirties with type 1 diabetes.

The CDR3 here is CASSQNRGHPDTQYF. The DNA of the CDR3 is TGCGCCAGCAGCCAAAACAGGGGGCATCCAGATACGCAGTATTTT. The genes are TRBV5-1 and TRBJ2-3; 9 nucleotides line up with TRBD1. V lost 4 bases and J lost 4; bases outside the gene matches: 7. Germline values: CDR1 SGHRS, CDR2 YFSETQ. The CDR3 consists of 15 residues.

This clone came up many times. V is TRBV14 and J is TRBJ1-4; D is ambiguous. Per the germline V gene, CDR1 is SGHDN and CDR2 is FVKESK. The CDR3 totals 14 residues. The V end was cut by 1 base, the J end by 7 bases, with 10 bases between. CDR3 protein: CASSQGARSEKLFF. In DNA form, the CDR3 reads TGTGCCAGCAGCCAAGGGGCGCGAAGTGAAAAACTGTTTTTT.

Only a few counts were recorded for this clone. The chain has TRBV9 and TRBJ2-5; weak D call: TRBD2 (6 bases). The length of the CDR3 is 15 residues. CDR1 and CDR2 (germline): SGDLS, YYNGEE. Trimming took off 1 base at V and 4 bases at J, with 14 bases between the two ends. The CDR3, as DNA: TGTGCCAGCAGCGTATCAGGAAGGGAGGCAGAGACCCAGTACTTC. Its protein is CASSVSGREAETQYF.

The chain combines TRBV9 with TRBJ2-3, with TRBD2 matching over 7 bases. The ends lost 3 bases at V and 1 base at J; junction bases unmatched: 5. The CDR3 is made up of 15 amino acids. Germline CDR1 SGDLS, CDR2 YYNGEE. Written as DNA, the CDR3 is TGTGCCAGCAGCGCCGCCCGGGGGGGCACAGATACGCAGTATTTT. Residues: CASSAARGGTDTQYF.

This clone was picked up a small number of times. V and J are TRBV6-5 and TRBJ1-2, with D perhaps TRBD1 (6 bases). Trimming stripped 6 bases from V and 5 bases from J, with 19 bases between. Germline V gives CDR1 MNHEY, CDR2 SVGAGI. The CDR3 length is 15 residues. CDR3 protein: CASRSPRGSGYGYTF. CDR3 bases: TGTGCCAGCAGGAGCCCGAGGGGGTCGGGGTATGGCTACACCTTC.

This clone has just a few counts. The chain links TRBV5-1 to TRBJ1-2, with D possibly matching TRBD1 (6 bases). This CDR3 has 13 residues. The V gene lost 6 bases and the J gene lost 7 bases, with 16 bases spanning the gap. Germline CDR1 and CDR2: SGHRS and YFSETQ. CDR3 residues: CASTGDLESGYTF. CDR3 in DNA: TGCGCCAGCACAGGGGATTTGGAATCTGGCTACACCTTC.

This clone was detected once. The rearrangement links TRBV7-9 to TRBJ2-7, with TRBD2 matching over 7 bases. V was clipped by 5 bases and J by 3 bases; unmatched bases: 16. The CDR3 covers 17 residues. Germline V CDR1 and CDR2: SEHNR, FQNEAQ (reference sequence). The CDR3 sequence: CASSLGLAEALDYEQYF. DNA of the CDR3: TGTGCCAGCAGCCTTGGGCTAGCGGAGGCCCTCGACTACGAGCAGTACTTC.

This clone showed up just a few times. The chain joins TRBV19 to TRBJ1-2; a weak D match, TRBD1 (6 bases). This CDR3 comprises 15 residues. Germline CDR1 is LNHDA and CDR2 is SQIVND (reference sequence). V lost 6 bases to trimming and J lost 0 bases, with 14 bases between them. The CDR3 region has the DNA TGTGCCAGTAGATTATCGGACAGATCTAACTATGGCTACACCTTC. Translated: CASRLSDRSNYGYTF.

This clone came up many times. The rearrangement links TRBV7-9 to TRBJ1-1; D gene ambiguous. V was trimmed by 3 bases and J by 1 base, leaving 3 bases between them. This CDR3 is built from 12 residues. Per the germline V gene, CDR1 is SEHNR and CDR2 is FQNEAQ (reference sequence). CDR3 sequence reads: CASSFGNTEAFF. The CDR3 nucleotides are TGTGCCAGCAGCTTCGGGAACACTGAAGCTTTCTTT.

This clone was detected a few times. The J gene is TRBJ2-5, the V gene TRBV11-2; TRBD2 agrees at 11 bases. Looked up from germline, CDR1 is SGHAT and CDR2 is FQNNGV. After removal of 5 bases from V and 5 bases from J, the junction contained 4 bases not matched to a gene. The CDR3 runs to 14 residues. CDR3 in DNA: TGTGCCAGCAGCCAGGGACTAGCGGTGGAGACCCAGTACTTC. Its translation: CASSQGLAVETQYF.

This clone was found a few times. The V call is TRBV28, the J call TRBJ2-1; 14 bases agree with TRBD2. Germline V gene data show CDR1 as MDHEN and CDR2 as SYDVKM. This CDR3 has 15 amino acids. V trimming: 5 bases; J trimming: 7 bases; junction bases outside the gene matches: 4. CDR3: CASSTGTSGSNEQFF. In nucleotides, the CDR3 is TGTGCCAGCAGTACCGGGACTAGCGGGAGTAATGAGCAGTTCTTC.

The chain employs TRBV18 and TRBJ2-4; D not certain. Trimming took 6 bases from V and 0 from J, leaving 6 bases between them. The CDR3 has 13 amino acids. Germline V gives CDR1 KGHSH, CDR2 LQKENI. DNA of the CDR3: TGTGCCAGCTCGAAGCTAGCCAAAAACATTCAGTACTTC. Protein: CASSKLAKNIQYF.

This rearrangement joins TRBV7-2 to TRBJ2-1, with TRBD1 as a possible D gene (6 bases). This CDR3 is 15 amino acids long. V lost 1 base and J 7 bases, leaving 14 bases between the germline ends. Germline assignment: CDR1 SGHTA and CDR2 FQGNSA. DNA for the CDR3: TGTGCCAGCAGCTTAGAGATCCGGGACACGAATGAGCAGTTCTTC. Translation gives CASSLEIRDTNEQFF. The whole variable domain, remainder taken from reference TRBV7-2 and TRBJ2-1, is GAGVSQSPSNKVTEKGKDVELRCDPISGHTALYWYRQSLGQGLEFLIYFQGNSAPDKSGLPSDRFSAERTGGSVSTLTIQRTQQEDSAVYLCASSLEIRDTNEQFFGPGTRLTVL.

This clone has a handful of counts. The V gene is TRBV27, the J gene TRBJ2-2, with a tentative D call TRBD2 (6 bases). V lost 1 base to trimming and J lost 1 base, with 10 bases between them. The CDR3 totals 16 residues. The germline CDR1 and CDR2 sequences are MNHEY and SMNVEV (reference sequence). CDR3 residues: CASSLLGDLNTGELFF. The CDR3 nucleotides are TGTGCCAGCAGTTTATTGGGGGACTTGAACACCGGGGAGCTGTTTTTT.

The table lists this clone with a few counts. The rearrangement links TRBV23-1 to TRBJ2-7; weak D call: TRBD2 (5 bases). TRBV23-1 qualifies as an ORF whose function is uncertain. Trimming stripped 0 bases from V and 0 bases from J, with 15 bases between. The CDR3 sequence is 17 residues long. CDR3 nucleotide sequence: TGCGCCAGCAGTCAATCCCCTCGGCGAGCGGACTCCTACGAGCAGTACTTC. Amino acids: CASSQSPRRADSYEQYF.

The V gene is TRBV2, the J gene TRBJ2-1; TRBD2 matches 7 bases. Looked up from germline, CDR1 is SNHLY and CDR2 is FYNNEI. J lost 6 bases, V lost 7 bases, and 12 bases had no gene match. The CDR3 length is 15 residues. DNA of the CDR3: TGTGCCAGCACCCTTTCGAGGGAGGGCCCCAATGAGCAGTTCTTC. It is translated as CASTLSREGPNEQFF.

This clone was seen a few times. In nucleotides, the CDR3 is TGCAGCGTTGAGGCGGGAGTATACTACGAGCAGTACTTC. It translates to CSVEAGVYYEQYF. The chain joins TRBV29-1 to TRBJ2-7; TRBD2 matches 7 bases. Trimming removed 3 bases from V and 3 bases from J; junction bases left unmatched: 5. This CDR3 has 13 amino acids. From germline, CDR1 is SQVTM and CDR2 ANQGSEA.

In this sample, this clone turned up a few times. CDR3 DNA: TGTGCCAGCAGCCAATCCCTGACAGGGGGCTATGGCTACACCTTC. It translates to CASSQSLTGGYGYTF. This chain connects TRBV4-2 to TRBJ1-2; 9 bases line up with TRBD1. The CDR3 runs 15 residues. Germline V gene lookup returns CDR1 LGHNA and CDR2 YNFKEQ. After removal of 2 bases from V and 4 bases from J, the junction contained 5 bases not matched to a gene.

This clone was counted a few times. The chain links TRBV30 to TRBJ2-5; 8 bases fit TRBD2. CDR1 and CDR2 (germline): GTSNPN, SVGIG (reference sequence). V trimming: 2 bases; J trimming: 5 bases; junction bases outside the gene matches: 4. CDR3 size: 13 residues. The CDR3 DNA reads TGTGCCTGGAGTCCGGGGGGGTGGGAGACCCAGTACTTC. It codes for CAWSPGGWETQYF.

This rearrangement joins TRBV7-9 to TRBJ1-2, with 12 bases aligning to TRBD1. The CDR3 contains 14 residues. The germline CDR1 and CDR2 sequences are SEHNR and FQNEAQ (reference sequence). The V segment lost 6 bases and the J segment 6 bases; nucleotides outside the gene matches: 5. CDR3 in amino acids: CASSWGTGGDGYTF. In nucleotides, the CDR3 is TGTGCCAGCAGTTGGGGGACAGGGGGCGATGGCTACACCTTC.

This clone was seen more than once but under ten times. The rearrangement joins TRBV19 to TRBJ2-1, with 8 bases matching TRBD2. Germline V gene data show CDR1 as LNHDA and CDR2 as SQIVND (reference sequence). The CDR3 runs to 11 residues. J was trimmed by 15 bases and V by 5 bases; bases with no gene match: 6. CDR3 region: CASSARTSRFF. The CDR3 DNA reads as TGTGCCAGTAGTGCCCGGACTAGCAGGTTCTTC.

The V gene is TRBV5-4, the J gene TRBJ1-1; 9 bases fit TRBD1. The V and J ends lost 0 bases and 10 bases, in that order; junction bases with no gene match: 4. Per germline, CDR1 SGHNT and CDR2 YYREEE (reference sequence). This CDR3 has 13 residues. The CDR3 DNA sequence: TGTGCCAGCAGCTTGGACAGGGGGCGCGGAGCTTTCTTT. The encoded protein is CASSLDRGRGAFF.

This rearrangement joins TRBV28 to TRBJ2-1, with D possibly being TRBD2 (6 bases). V was pared by 1 base and J by 7 bases, with 11 bases between. The CDR3 has 14 amino acids. In germline, CDR1 is MDHEN, CDR2 SYDVKM. The CDR3 reads CASSLFGRENEQFF. The DNA for the CDR3 is TGTGCCAGCAGTTTATTCGGGAGAGAGAATGAGCAGTTCTTC.

This clone occurred a few times. This chain connects TRBV27 to TRBJ2-5; TRBD2 aligns across 12 bases. CDR1 and CDR2 (germline): MNHEY, SMNVEV (reference sequence). V shed 3 bases, J shed 10 bases, and the junction held 12 bases outside the gene matches. This CDR3 has 16 amino acids. CDR3 sequence (DNA): TGTGCCAGCAGTTTTCTCCCCACTAGCGGGAGGCCCATCCAGTACTTC. Translation: CASSFLPTSGRPIQYF.

V usage is TRBV10-3 and J usage is TRBJ1-1; unclear D gene. The V gene lost 9 bases and the J gene lost 1 base, with 6 bases spanning the gap. The CDR3 runs 11 residues. CDR1 and CDR2 (germline): ENHRY, SYGVKD. For the CDR3, the DNA is TGTGCCATAAGACAGAACACTGAAGCTTTCTTT. As protein: CAIRQNTEAFF.

V gene TRBV7-8 combines with J gene TRBJ2-3; no reliable D call. This CDR3 has 11 amino acids. The V gene's germline CDR1 is SGHVS and CDR2 FQNEAQ. V lost 3 bases and J lost 11, with 9 bases in between. CDR3 nucleotide sequence: TGTGCCAGCAGCTTCCGGCAGGAGCAGTATTTT. Translating gives CASSFRQEQYF.

This chain links TRBV19 with TRBJ2-1; 10 nucleotides agree with TRBD2. The CDR3 has 17 amino acids. Germline lookup yields CDR1 LNHDA and CDR2 SQIVND (reference sequence). The trim removed 3 bases at V and 8 bases at J, leaving 13 bases unmatched. CDR3 coding DNA: TGTGCCAGTAGTATTACCCTGGCTAGCGGGAGTAAATATGAGCAGTTCTTC. Translating it yields CASSITLASGSKYEQFF.

The chain recombines TRBV5-4 with TRBJ2-5; 7 bases align to TRBD1. The V segment lost 4 bases and the J segment 5 bases; nucleotides outside the gene matches: 5. CDR1 and CDR2 (germline): SGHNT, YYREEE (reference sequence). The CDR3 extends over 13 amino acids. The CDR3 reads CASSVRGLETQYF. DNA of the CDR3: TGTGCCAGCAGCGTCAGGGGGTTGGAGACCCAGTACTTC.

In this sample, this clone turned up a few times. This rearrangement joins TRBV2 to TRBJ2-5; D is perhaps TRBD1 (6 bases). Trimming pared 9 bases from V and 2 bases from J, leaving 16 bases between. The germline V gene has CDR1 SNHLY and CDR2 FYNNEI. There are 14 residues in the CDR3. The CDR3 spells CASPPGRGQETQYF. DNA of the CDR3: TGTGCCAGTCCCCCCGGCAGGGGTCAAGAGACCCAGTACTTC.